This record looks at one TCR beta chain sequence and its context. Its target is unknown. This record belongs to a study of cytomegalovirus exposure and HLA in healthy donors. Points from the study as a whole: Looking again later, the authors saw that most CMV-associated TCR beta chains seemed HLA-restricted. Analysis performed later showed TCR beta chains linked to HLA being more clonally expanded than equally common others. An Asian-associated ancestry cluster reportedly showed fewer N-insertions than the roughly 700-donor mean in a later analysis. In a later analysis, at a false discovery rate of 0.05, 16,951 TCR beta sequences were associated with HLA alleles.

Both 60 Vbeta primers and 13 Jbeta primers went into the PCR. Using immunoSEQ multiplex PCR, the repertoire was profiled, and TCRdb retains in-frame clones only, with some absent. Here the sample spans some 160,000 clones, roughly 80% being singletons. The V and J ends lost 6 bases and 2 bases respectively, with 17 bases between them. The length of the CDR3 is 16 residues. The germline gives CDR1 LNHDA, CDR2 SQIVND (reference sequence). This rearrangement joins TRBV19 to TRBJ1-5; D is possibly TRBD1 (5 bases). The receptor's source is a male donor in good health and CMV-seronegative. Sequencing was performed on PBMCs. CDR3 in DNA: TGTGCCAGTAGGGGGGGTCCCACGGAAGGCAATCAGCCCCAGCATTTT. This sequence encodes CASRGGPTEGNQPQHF.